The 26 T cell receptor beta chains below were found in one sample sequenced in a study of molecular identifiers for immune sequencing clone quantification. Each CDR3 protein gets one entry after TCRdb re-called the PCR reads with MiXCR. The sample consists of some 320,000 distinct CDR3 sequences, about 20% of them appearing once. Sequencing was performed on naive CD8+ T cells from blood, with Jurkat cell RNA spiked in. The subset denotes: FACS-sorted CD8+CD4-CCR7+CD45RA+ naive T cells. Receptor source: a human donor in good health. Some libraries in this study had Jurkat cell RNA spiked in.

This clonotype has a count of ten or more. The V and J genes are TRBV27 and TRBJ2-7, with 7 positions matching TRBD1. The CDR3 is 13 amino acids. V shed 8 bases and J 0 bases; nucleotides not matched to a gene: 4. Germline-derived CDR1 and CDR2 are MNHEY and SMNVEV (reference sequence). The CDR3 coding sequence is TGTGCCAGCGGGACAGCGGCCTCCTACGAGCAGTACTTC. It is translated as CASGTAASYEQYF.

This clonotype was recorded many times. V and J are TRBV7-9 and TRBJ1-1; no clear D. The CDR3 totals 10 residues. The ends were cut back, 6 bases at V and 7 bases at J, with 6 bases in the middle. CDR1 and CDR2 from the germline V gene are SEHNR and FQNEAQ (reference sequence). The CDR3 nucleotides read TGTGCCAGCAGTCGTGATGAAGCTTTCTTT. Translating it yields CASSRDEAFF.

In this sample, this clonotype turned up many times. In nucleotides, the CDR3 is TGTGCCAGCAGCTTGGCCCCAGGGAGGAACGAGCAGTACTTC. As protein: CASSLAPGRNEQYF. The rearrangement links TRBV5-5 to TRBJ2-7; D is possibly TRBD2 (6 bases). The ends were cut back, 0 bases at V and 5 bases at J, with 12 bases in the middle. CDR1 and CDR2 from the germline V gene are SGHKS and YYEKEE (reference sequence). The CDR3 runs 14 residues.

In this sample, this clonotype turned up many times. The chain employs TRBV2 and TRBJ2-5; D remains ambiguous. The V end was cut by 0 bases, the J end by 1 base, with 12 bases between. Per the germline V gene, CDR1 is SNHLY and CDR2 is FYNNEI. The CDR3 runs to 16 residues. CDR3 loop: CASSEAGTAVQETQYF. In nucleotides, the CDR3 is TGTGCCAGCAGTGAAGCGGGAACGGCGGTCCAAGAGACCCAGTACTTC.

As regards this clonotype: A much larger clone lies one base from this, so it may be a read error. V is TRBV7-8 and J is TRBJ2-5; D not resolved. The CDR3 loop spans 14 amino acids. The germline CDR1 and CDR2 sequences are SGHVS and FQNEAQ. The DNA for the CDR3 is TGTGCCAGCAGCCAACCCTTGGGCCAAGGGACCCAGTACTTC. It encodes CASSQPLGQGTQYF.

This clonotype has ten or more counts. V gene TRBV4-1 combines with J gene TRBJ2-5; D is unresolved. Germline lookup yields CDR1 MGHRA and CDR2 YSYEKL. CDR3 length: 16 amino acids. V gave up 0 bases and J gave up 2 bases, with 13 bases separating them. CDR3 sequence: CASSQERSRVQETQYF. The CDR3 DNA follows: TGCGCCAGCAGCCAAGAGAGGTCCAGAGTGCAAGAGACCCAGTACTTC.

Regarding this clonotype: It may be a read error: a sequence one base away is much more abundant. The V and J genes are TRBV28 and TRBJ2-3; D is ambiguous. The CDR3 runs 13 residues. Germline V CDR1 and CDR2: MDHEN, SYDVKM. Here the CDR3 reads CAGSFPPPDTQYF. The CDR3 DNA is TGTGCCGGCAGTTTTCCTCCCCCAGATACGCAGTATTTT.

Many counts were recorded for this clonotype. The chain couples TRBV21-1 to TRBJ1-1; the tabulated D call, TRBD1, remains unverified against the DNA. TRBV21-1 is a pseudogene segment. This CDR3 region has 16 residues. The CDR3 coding sequence is TGTGCCAGCAGCAAAGGAGAGTGGGGCCACTACACTGAAGCTTTCTTT. Translated, it gives CASSKGEWGHYTEAFF.

This clonotype was recorded many times. This chain links TRBV29-1 with TRBJ1-1, with D uncertain. CDR1 is SQVTM, CDR2 ANQGSEA, per germline. The CDR3 runs to 12 residues. V was shortened by 0 bases and J by 8 bases, with 10 bases between the two germline ends. Written as DNA, the CDR3 is TGCAGCGTTGAAGAGTCGGGCCCCGAAGCTTTCTTT. Translated: CSVEESGPEAFF.

As concerns this clonotype: A much larger clone lies a single base off, so this may be a read error. The J gene is TRBJ2-7, the V gene TRBV6-6; no definite D call. Germline-derived CDR1 and CDR2 are MNHNY and SVGAGI (reference sequence). The CDR3 spans 13 residues. CDR3 nucleotide sequence: TGTGCCGGCAGCTCACCCTACGCCTACGAGCAGTACTTC. This gives the protein CAGSSPYAYEQYF.

On this clonotype itself: An end of the junction does not agree with germline; a read error may underlie this. The J gene is TRBJ2-1, the V gene TRBV24-1, with D possibly being TRBD1 or TRBD2 (6 bases each). The germline CDR1 and CDR2 sequences are KGHDR and SFDVKD. This CDR3 region has 16 residues. CDR3 amino acids: CATSGLGTSRGDEQSF. DNA of the CDR3: TGTGCCACCAGTGGTTTAGGGACATCGCGCGGGGATGAGCAGTCCTTC.

This clonotype was seen repeatedly, ten times or more. The rearrangement joins TRBV24-1 to TRBJ2-2, with 8 bases that match TRBD2. Germline CDR1 reads KGHDR; CDR2 reads SFDVKD. The CDR3 consists of 16 residues. V gave up 11 bases and J gave up 1 base; unmatched junction bases: 11. CDR3 sequence: CASASGPARNTGELFF. For the CDR3, the DNA is TGTGCCAGTGCTAGCGGGCCAGCTAGGAACACCGGGGAGCTGTTTTTT.

A word on this clonotype: Being one base from a much bigger clone, this may be a read error. The chain uses TRBV4-3 and TRBJ2-7, with D hard to call. Germline V CDR1 and CDR2: LGHNA, YSLEER. This CDR3 has 15 residues. Here the CDR3 reads CASSQDNAGPYKQYF. In DNA, the CDR3 is TGCGCCAGCAGCCAAGATAATGCCGGCCCCTACAAGCAGTACTTC.

The rearrangement uses TRBV4-1 and TRBJ2-6; 11 bases line up with TRBD1. This CDR3 contains 18 residues. Germline CDR1 and CDR2: MGHRA and YSYEKL. V was clipped by 2 bases and J by 2 bases; unmatched bases: 5. The CDR3, as DNA: TGCGCCAGCAGCCAATACGGACAGGGGGCCCCTGGGGCCAACGTCCTGACTTTC. Amino acid sequence: CASSQYGQGAPGANVLTF.

This clonotype was counted at least ten times. The chain recombines TRBV5-1 with TRBJ2-3, with 9 bases lining up with TRBD2. Germline values: CDR1 SGHRS, CDR2 YFSETQ. This CDR3 comprises 16 residues. Unmatched junction bases numbered 5, after V lost 1 base and J lost 2 bases. The CDR3 sequence: CASSLRLAVLTDTQYF. DNA for the CDR3: TGCGCCAGCAGCTTGAGACTAGCGGTGCTCACAGATACGCAGTATTTT.

The table lists this clonotype with many counts. The V call is TRBV24-1, the J call TRBJ2-1, with 13 nucleotides matching TRBD2. The CDR3 sequence is 17 residues long. The junction had 11 bases not matched to a gene; V was cut back by 4 bases and J by 9 bases. Looked up from germline, CDR1 is KGHDR and CDR2 is SFDVKD. The CDR3, as DNA: TGTGCCACCAGTGACGGGACTAGCGGGATTGTGTCCACTGAGCAGTTCTTC. It yields the protein CATSDGTSGIVSTEQFF.

This clonotype came up many times. V usage is TRBV19 and J usage is TRBJ2-4; 7 nucleotides align to TRBD1. The junction had 7 bases not matched to a gene; V was cut back by 6 bases and J by 5 bases. CDR1 LNHDA and CDR2 SQIVND come from the germline V gene (reference sequence). This CDR3 is 14 amino acids long. CDR3 coding DNA: TGTGCCAGTAGCACCCGGGACAGTCAAAACATTCAGTACTTC. It yields the protein CASSTRDSQNIQYF.

This clonotype was recorded many times. The chain employs TRBV29-1 and TRBJ2-2, with D tentatively TRBD1 or TRBD2 (5 bases each). The V end was cut by 1 base, the J end by 6 bases, with 9 bases between. The CDR3 sequence is 13 residues long. Germline loops: CDR1 SQVTM, CDR2 ANQGSEA. CDR3 residues: CSVEGGAAGELFF. The CDR3 bases are TGCAGCGTTGAAGGAGGGGCAGCCGGGGAGCTGTTTTTT.

This clonotype was picked up many times. The rearrangement uses TRBV28 and TRBJ1-2; no definite D call. The ends were cut back, 10 bases at V and 4 bases at J, with 13 bases in the middle. The CDR3 totals 12 residues. Germline lookup yields CDR1 MDHEN and CDR2 SYDVKM. CDR3 coding DNA: TGTGCCACTCATTATAGATTCTATGGCTACACCTTC. Its protein is CATHYRFYGYTF.

This clonotype was seen many times. V usage is TRBV7-9 and J usage is TRBJ2-3; perhaps TRBD2 as D (6 bases). Trimming took off 5 bases at V and 4 bases at J, with 16 bases between the two ends. Germline-derived CDR1 and CDR2 are SEHNR and FQNEAQ (reference sequence). The CDR3 has 15 amino acids. The CDR3: CASSPLRSGADTQYF. The CDR3 DNA sequence: TGTGCCAGCAGCCCCCTTAGGTCGGGAGCAGATACGCAGTATTTT.

This clonotype was counted at least ten times. The chain employs TRBV11-2 and TRBJ2-3; D is perhaps TRBD1 (5 bases). The germline V and J ends were trimmed by 6 bases and 4 bases, with 8 bases remaining between them. CDR1 SGHAT and CDR2 FQNNGV come from the germline V gene. There are 12 residues in the CDR3. This CDR3 reads CASRSGSDTQYF. The CDR3 DNA is TGTGCCAGCAGGTCAGGGTCAGATACGCAGTATTTT.

This clonotype was recorded many times. The germline gene is not matched at one end of the junction; a read error may be the cause. The chain employs TRBV20-1 and TRBJ2-5; no reliable D call. CDR3 length: 15 residues. Looked up from germline, CDR1 is DFQATT and CDR2 is SNEGSKA (reference sequence). DNA of the CDR3: TGCAGTGCCAGAGAAGACCTTACCAGGCAAGAGACCCAGTACTTC. Translating gives CSAREDLTRQETQYF.

The genes are TRBV7-9 and TRBJ1-3, with D tentatively TRBD1 (5 bases). CDR1 and CDR2 (germline): SEHNR, FQNEAQ (reference sequence). Trimming left V 4 bases short and J 0 bases short, with 10 bases between. CDR3 length: 15 residues. The CDR3 bases are TGTGCCAGCAGCTCCCAGGGTTACTCTGGAAACACCATATATTTT. Translated, it gives CASSSQGYSGNTIYF.

As concerns this clonotype: Its ends do not fully match the called genes, so a read error is possible. The rearrangement uses TRBV4-3 and TRBJ1-4; 8 bases fit TRBD1. In germline, CDR1 is LGHNA, CDR2 YSLEER. The CDR3 runs to 18 residues. The CDR3 protein is CASSFRQGITETNEKLVF. The DNA of the CDR3 is TGCGCCAGCAGCTTCCGACAGGGGATAACTGAAACTAATGAAAAACTGGTTTTT.

This clonotype appeared many times. This chain joins TRBV27 and TRBJ2-7; 8 bases fit TRBD1. J lost 4 bases, V lost 6 bases, and 8 bases had no gene match. The CDR3 has 14 amino acids. The germline V gene encodes CDR1 MNHEY and CDR2 SMNVEV (reference sequence). The CDR3 DNA follows: TGTGCCAGCAGGGAGGGACAGGCCTCGTACGAGCAGTACTTC. Translation gives CASREGQASYEQYF.

Notes on this clonotype: A much larger clone sits a single nucleotide away, making a read error possible. Since no conserved phenylalanine or tryptophan closes the CDR3, a read error is the likely cause. The gene calls are TRBV12-5 and TRBJ2-3; tentatively, D is TRBD1 (5 bases). The V and J ends lost 11 bases and 2 bases respectively, with 20 bases between them. Germline lookup yields CDR1 LGHNT and CDR2 FRNRAP. The CDR3 length is 15 residues. CDR3 nucleotides: TGTGCTTCCGACCTAGGGGCAGCATACACAGATACGCAGTATCTT. Its translation is CASDLGAAYTDTQYL.